The 6 T cell receptor beta chains listed next were all sequenced from one sample in a study of T cell responses to AZD1222 COVID-19 vaccine. The table came from immunoSEQ multiplex PCR; TCRdb's copy has only in-frame clones and leaves some out. In the table there are about 150,000 clones, approximately 88% of which are singletons. This sample comprised peripheral blood, obtained on day 0 of MenACWY control vaccination. All receptors derive from an adult in good health.

The CDR3 DNA follows: TGTGCCAGCAGTGACCCCCAGGAGAAACACGAGCAGTACTTC. It yields the protein CASSDPQEKHEQYF. The chain employs TRBV7-9 and TRBJ2-7; D is unresolved. Germline V lookup: CDR1 SEHNR, CDR2 FQNEAQ (reference sequence). V gave up 6 bases and J gave up 5 bases, with 17 bases separating them. This CDR3 has 14 amino acids.

The chain has TRBV5-6 and TRBJ1-5; D gene ambiguous. V lost 2 bases to trimming and J lost 7 bases, with 10 bases between them. The CDR3 is 13 residues long. Germline CDR1 and CDR2: SGHDT and YYEEEE. CDR3 loop: CASSLWQAQPQHF. CDR3 DNA sequence: TGTGCCAGCAGCTTATGGCAGGCCCAGCCCCAGCATTTT. Drawing the rest from reference TRBV5-6 and TRBJ1-5, the complete variable domain is DAGVTQSPTHLIKTRGQQVTLRCSPKSGHDTVSWYQQALGQGPQFIFQYYEEEERQRGNFPDRFSGHQFPNYSSELNVNALLLGDSALYLCASSLWQAQPQHFGDGTRLSIL.

A single count supports this clone. This rearrangement joins TRBV10-1 to TRBJ1-5, with D possibly TRBD1 on 6 matching bases. CDR1 and CDR2 (germline): WNHNN, SYGVQD (reference sequence). The V end lost 10 bases, the J end lost 7 bases, and 11 bases lay between the germline ends. CDR3 length: 11 amino acids. This chain's CDR3 is CANNQGQPQHF. The CDR3 bases are TGCGCCAACAATCAGGGGCAGCCCCAGCATTTT.

This chain links TRBV9 with TRBJ1-1, with D perhaps TRBD1 (5 bases). In germline, CDR1 is SGDLS, CDR2 YYNGEE. V lost 2 bases to trimming and J lost 5 bases, with 13 bases between them. This CDR3 is built from 14 residues. CDR3 in amino acids: CASSVGGVRTEAFF. CDR3 bases: TGTGCCAGCAGCGTTGGGGGAGTGAGGACTGAAGCTTTCTTT.

The chain uses TRBV7-2 and TRBJ1-5, with D maybe TRBD1 (5 bases). V was clipped by 4 bases and J by 7 bases, with 11 bases between them. Germline values: CDR1 SGHTA, CDR2 FQGNSA. The CDR3 spans 13 residues. The chain's CDR3 is CASSSRTRQPQHF. Here the CDR3 DNA reads TGTGCCAGCAGCTCCCGGACAAGGCAGCCCCAGCATTTT.

The genes are TRBV9 and TRBJ1-2; no firm D call. CDR3 size: 14 residues. Trimming took off 1 base at V and 6 bases at J, with 13 bases between the two ends. Germline V CDR1 and CDR2: SGDLS, YYNGEE. CDR3 coding DNA: TGTGCCAGCAGCGTATACGTTCCCGAGAATGGCTACACCTTC. Protein: CASSVYVPENGYTF.